This TCR beta chain was captured by sequencing in a study of cytomegalovirus exposure and HLA in healthy donors. CDR1 is LNHDA, CDR2 SQIVND, per germline (reference sequence). The CDR3 is 13 amino acids. V was pared by 5 bases and J by 5 bases, with 12 bases between. This clone was observed once. The PCR ran on 60 Vbeta and 13 Jbeta primers. Method: immunoSEQ multiplex PCR; TCRdb's copy keeps in-frame clones and lacks some. The table records hundreds of thousands of clones, approximately 82% of them present only once. This clonotype was sampled from a male donor in good health and CMV-seronegative. Sequencing was performed on PBMCs. V and J are TRBV19 and TRBJ1-1; D is unclear. The CDR3 is CASSQDGGTEAFF. CDR3 in DNA: TGTGCCAGTAGTCAGGACGGAGGAACTGAAGCTTTCTTT.